Sequencing of this TCR beta chain was carried out in a study of glioma-infiltrating T cells. Using RNA template, CDR3s of TCR alpha and beta were amplified with iRepertoire arm-PCR. Tissue mRNA or PBMC total RNA, about 85-400 ng, went into one-step reverse transcription and amplification. TCRdb fed the multiplex PCR reads into MiXCR, producing one record per CDR3 protein. The sample lists around 390,000 distinct CDR3 sequences, 41% occurring once. Comment on this clonotype: Its antigen is undetermined.

V was pared by 5 bases and J by 6 bases, with 14 bases between. The CDR3 is made up of 14 amino acids. CDR1 and CDR2 (germline): MNHEY, SVGEGT. Overall study results and limits: Very few CDR3 sequences were shared between tissue and blood. A blood CDR3 motif signature was depleted in highly divergent patients. Above-expected tissue-blood divergence occurred in all gliomas, most in low-grade ones.

The genes are TRBV6-2 or TRBV6-3 and TRBJ1-5, with a tentative D call TRBD1 (5 bases). This TCR was sampled from a human donor with low-grade glioma or glioblastoma, undergoing nonglioma brain surgery, or in good health (not recorded which). The material sequenced was glioma tissue, nonneoplastic brain tissue, or PBMCs (not recorded which). The CDR3 DNA follows: TGTGCCAGCAGTCGTGGCCGGGGGTTTCAGCCCCAGCATTTT. This encodes CASSRGRGFQPQHF.